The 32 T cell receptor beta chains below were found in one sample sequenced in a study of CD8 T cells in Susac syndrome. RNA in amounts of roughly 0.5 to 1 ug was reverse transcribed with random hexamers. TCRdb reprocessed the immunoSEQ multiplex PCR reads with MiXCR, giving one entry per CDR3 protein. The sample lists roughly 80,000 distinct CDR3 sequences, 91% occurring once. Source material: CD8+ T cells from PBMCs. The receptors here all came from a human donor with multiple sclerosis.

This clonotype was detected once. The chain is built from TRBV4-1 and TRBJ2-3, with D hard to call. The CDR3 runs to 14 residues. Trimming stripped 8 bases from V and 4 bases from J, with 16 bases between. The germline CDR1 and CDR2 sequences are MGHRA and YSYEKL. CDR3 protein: CASGRGPVSDTQYF. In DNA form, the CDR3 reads TGCGCCAGCGGCCGAGGCCCTGTGTCAGATACGCAGTATTTT.

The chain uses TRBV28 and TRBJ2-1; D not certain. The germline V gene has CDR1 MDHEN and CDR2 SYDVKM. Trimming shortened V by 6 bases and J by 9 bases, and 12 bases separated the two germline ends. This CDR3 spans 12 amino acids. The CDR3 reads CASSPPAFEQFF. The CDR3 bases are TGTGCCAGCAGCCCTCCGGCCTTTGAGCAGTTCTTC. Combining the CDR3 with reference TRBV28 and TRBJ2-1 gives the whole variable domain DVKVTQSSRYLVKRTGEKVFLECVQDMDHENMFWYRQDPGLGLRLIYFSYDVKMKEKGDIPEGYSVSREKKERFSLILESASTNQTSMYLCASSPPAFEQFFGPGTRLTVL.

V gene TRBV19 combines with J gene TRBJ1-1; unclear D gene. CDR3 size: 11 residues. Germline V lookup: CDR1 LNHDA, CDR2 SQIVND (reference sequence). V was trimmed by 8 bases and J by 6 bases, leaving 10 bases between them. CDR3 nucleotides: TGTGCCAGTGGGCCGGGTCCTGAAGCTTTCTTT. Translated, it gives CASGPGPEAFF.

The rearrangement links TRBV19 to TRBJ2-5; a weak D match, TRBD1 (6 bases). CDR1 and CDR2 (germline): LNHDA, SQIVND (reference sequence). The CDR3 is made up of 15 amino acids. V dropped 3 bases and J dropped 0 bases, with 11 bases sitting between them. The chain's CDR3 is CASSIGGSYQETQYF. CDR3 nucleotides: TGTGCCAGTAGTATTGGGGGCAGCTACCAAGAGACCCAGTACTTC.

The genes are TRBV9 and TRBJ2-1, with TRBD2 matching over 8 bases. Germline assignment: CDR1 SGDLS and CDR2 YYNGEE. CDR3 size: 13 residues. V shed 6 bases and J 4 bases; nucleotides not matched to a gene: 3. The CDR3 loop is CASNQRGYNEQFF. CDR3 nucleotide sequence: TGTGCCAGCAACCAGCGGGGGTACAATGAGCAGTTCTTC.

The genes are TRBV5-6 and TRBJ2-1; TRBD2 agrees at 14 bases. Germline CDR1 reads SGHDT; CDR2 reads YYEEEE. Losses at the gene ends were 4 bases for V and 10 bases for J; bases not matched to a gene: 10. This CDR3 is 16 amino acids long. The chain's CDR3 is CASSLGLAGGMEEQFF. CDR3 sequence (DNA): TGTGCCAGCAGCCTCGGACTAGCGGGAGGAATGGAGGAGCAGTTCTTC.

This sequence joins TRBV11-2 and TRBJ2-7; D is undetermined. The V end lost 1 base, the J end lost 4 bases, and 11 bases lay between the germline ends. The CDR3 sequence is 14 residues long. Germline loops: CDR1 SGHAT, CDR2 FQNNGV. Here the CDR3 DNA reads TGTGCCAGCAGCTTAGCCCATTTGAAGTACGAGCAGTACTTC. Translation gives CASSLAHLKYEQYF.

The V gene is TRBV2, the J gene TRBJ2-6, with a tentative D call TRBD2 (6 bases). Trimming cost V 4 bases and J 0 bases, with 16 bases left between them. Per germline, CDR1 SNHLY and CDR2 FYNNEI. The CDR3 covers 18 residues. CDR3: CASSANPGLPSGANVLTF. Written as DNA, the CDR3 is TGTGCCAGCAGTGCGAACCCGGGACTCCCCTCTGGGGCCAACGTCCTGACTTTC.

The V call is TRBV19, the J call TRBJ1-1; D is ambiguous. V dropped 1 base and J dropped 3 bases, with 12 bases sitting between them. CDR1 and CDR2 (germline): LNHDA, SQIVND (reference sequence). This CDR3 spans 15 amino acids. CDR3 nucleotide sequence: TGTGCCAGTAGTATAGTCGGAGTGCCGTACACTGAAGCTTTCTTT. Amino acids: CASSIVGVPYTEAFF. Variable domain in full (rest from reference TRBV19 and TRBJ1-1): DGGITQSPKYLFRKEGQNVTLSCEQNLNHDAMYWYRQDPGQGLRLIYYSQIVNDFQKGDIAEGYSVSREKKESFPLTVTSAQKNPTAFYLCASSIVGVPYTEAFFGQGTRLTVV.

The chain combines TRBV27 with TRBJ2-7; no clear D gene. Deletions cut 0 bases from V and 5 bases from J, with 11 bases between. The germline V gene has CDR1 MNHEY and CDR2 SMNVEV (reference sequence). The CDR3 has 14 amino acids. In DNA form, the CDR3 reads TGTGCCAGCAGTTTATCGATTGGGTTCCACGAGCAGTACTTC. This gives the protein CASSLSIGFHEQYF.

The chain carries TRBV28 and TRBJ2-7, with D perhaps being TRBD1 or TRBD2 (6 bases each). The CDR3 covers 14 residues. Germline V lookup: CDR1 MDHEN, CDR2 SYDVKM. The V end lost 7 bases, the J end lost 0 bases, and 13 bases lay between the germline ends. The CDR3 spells CASKNREDSYEQYF. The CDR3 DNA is TGTGCCAGCAAGAACAGGGAGGACTCCTACGAGCAGTACTTC.

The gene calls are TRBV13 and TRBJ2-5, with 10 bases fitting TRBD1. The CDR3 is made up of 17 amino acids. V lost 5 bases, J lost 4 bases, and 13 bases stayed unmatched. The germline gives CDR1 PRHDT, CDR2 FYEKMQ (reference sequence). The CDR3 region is CASSGNGDRGTRETQYF. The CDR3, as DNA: TGTGCCAGCAGCGGAAACGGGGACAGGGGAACCCGAGAGACCCAGTACTTC. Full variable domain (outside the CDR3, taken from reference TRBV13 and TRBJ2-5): AAGVIQSPRHLIKEKRETATLKCYPIPRHDTVYWYQQGPGQDPQFLISFYEKMQSDKGSIPDRFSAQQFSDYHSELNMSSLELGDSALYFCASSGNGDRGTRETQYFGPGTRLLVL.

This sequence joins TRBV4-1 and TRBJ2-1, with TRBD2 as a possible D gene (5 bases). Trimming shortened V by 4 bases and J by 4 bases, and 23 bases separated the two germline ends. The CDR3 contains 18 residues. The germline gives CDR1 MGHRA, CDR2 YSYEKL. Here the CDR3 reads CASSLQYPDSEKYNEQFF. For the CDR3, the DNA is TGCGCCAGCAGCCTTCAATACCCGGACTCCGAAAAATACAATGAGCAGTTCTTC.

In DNA, the CDR3 is TGTGCCAGCAGCTTAGGGCGGGGGGGAACCAAAAACATTCAGTACTTC. Encoded protein: CASSLGRGGTKNIQYF. This chain links TRBV7-9 with TRBJ2-4, with 9 bases matching TRBD2. The V and J ends lost 1 base and 2 bases, in that order; junction bases with no gene match: 3. Germline CDR1 is SEHNR and CDR2 is FQNEAQ (reference sequence). This CDR3 comprises 16 residues.

CDR3 nucleotides: TGTGCCAGCAGCCGACGGGCCTCGGAAGATGAGCAGTTCTTC. It translates to CASSRRASEDEQFF. The chain recombines TRBV7-9 with TRBJ2-1; D is undetermined. The CDR3 totals 14 residues. V dropped 5 bases and J dropped 8 bases, with 16 bases sitting between them. Germline V gene lookup returns CDR1 SEHNR and CDR2 FQNEAQ (reference sequence). The entire variable domain, with the rest obtained from reference TRBV7-9 and TRBJ2-1, is as follows: DTGVSQNPRHKITKRGQNVTFRCDPISEHNRLYWYRQTLGQGPEFLTYFQNEAQLEKSRLLSDRFSAERPKGSFSTLEIQRTEQGDSAMYLCASSRRASEDEQFFGPGTRLTVL.

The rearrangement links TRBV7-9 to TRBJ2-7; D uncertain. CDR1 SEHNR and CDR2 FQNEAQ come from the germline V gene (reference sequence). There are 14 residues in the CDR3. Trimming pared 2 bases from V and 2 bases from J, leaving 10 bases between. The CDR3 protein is CASSLRSEAYEQYF. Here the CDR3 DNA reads TGTGCCAGCAGCTTAAGATCAGAAGCCTACGAGCAGTACTTC.

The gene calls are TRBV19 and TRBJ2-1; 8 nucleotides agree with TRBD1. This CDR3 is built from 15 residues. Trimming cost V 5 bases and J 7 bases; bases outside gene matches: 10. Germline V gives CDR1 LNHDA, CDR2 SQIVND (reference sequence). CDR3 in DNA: TGTGCCAGTAGTCCCACACCCCACAGGGGGAATGAGCAGTTCTTC. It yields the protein CASSPTPHRGNEQFF.

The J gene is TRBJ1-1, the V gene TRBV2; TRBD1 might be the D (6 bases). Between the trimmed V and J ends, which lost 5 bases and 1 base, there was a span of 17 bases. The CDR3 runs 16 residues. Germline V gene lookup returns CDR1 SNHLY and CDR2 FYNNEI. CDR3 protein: CASSQLPGQKNTEAFF. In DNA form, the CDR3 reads TGTGCCAGCAGTCAACTCCCGGGACAAAAGAACACTGAAGCTTTCTTT.

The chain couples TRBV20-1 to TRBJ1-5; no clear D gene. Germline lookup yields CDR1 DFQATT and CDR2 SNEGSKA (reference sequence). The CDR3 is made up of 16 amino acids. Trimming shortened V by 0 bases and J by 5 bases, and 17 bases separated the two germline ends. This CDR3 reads CSARDRRAGQYQPQHF. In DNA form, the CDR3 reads TGCAGTGCTAGAGATCGGAGAGCGGGCCAATATCAGCCCCAGCATTTT.

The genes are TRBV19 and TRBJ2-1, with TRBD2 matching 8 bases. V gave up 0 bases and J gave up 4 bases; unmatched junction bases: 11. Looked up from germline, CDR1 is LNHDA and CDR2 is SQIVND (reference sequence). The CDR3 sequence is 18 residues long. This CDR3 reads CASSIDPAGLVTYNEQFF. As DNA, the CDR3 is TGTGCCAGTAGTATAGATCCGGCGGGACTAGTGACATACAATGAGCAGTTCTTC.

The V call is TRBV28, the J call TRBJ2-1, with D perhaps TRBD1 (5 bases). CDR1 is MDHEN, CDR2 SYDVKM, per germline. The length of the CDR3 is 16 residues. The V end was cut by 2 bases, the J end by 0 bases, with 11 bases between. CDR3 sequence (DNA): TGTGCCAGCAGTTTACTAGGGGAAAGCTCCTACAATGAGCAGTTCTTC. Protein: CASSLLGESSYNEQFF. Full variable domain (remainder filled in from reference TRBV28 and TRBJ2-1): DVKVTQSSRYLVKRTGEKVFLECVQDMDHENMFWYRQDPGLGLRLIYFSYDVKMKEKGDIPEGYSVSREKKERFSLILESASTNQTSMYLCASSLLGESSYNEQFFGPGTRLTVL.

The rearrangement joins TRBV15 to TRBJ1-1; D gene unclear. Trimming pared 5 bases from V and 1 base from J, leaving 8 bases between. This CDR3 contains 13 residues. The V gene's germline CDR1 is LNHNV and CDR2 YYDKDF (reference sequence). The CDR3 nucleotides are TGTGCCACCAGCCCCCGGTCGAACACTGAAGCTTTCTTT. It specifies CATSPRSNTEAFF.

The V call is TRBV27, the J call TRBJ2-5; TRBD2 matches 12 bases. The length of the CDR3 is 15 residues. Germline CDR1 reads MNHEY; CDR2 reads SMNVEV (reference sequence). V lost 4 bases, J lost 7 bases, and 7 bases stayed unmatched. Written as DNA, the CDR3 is TGTGCCAGCAGTTCGCCTAGCGGGGGGGATGGGACCCAGTACTTC. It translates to CASSSPSGGDGTQYF.

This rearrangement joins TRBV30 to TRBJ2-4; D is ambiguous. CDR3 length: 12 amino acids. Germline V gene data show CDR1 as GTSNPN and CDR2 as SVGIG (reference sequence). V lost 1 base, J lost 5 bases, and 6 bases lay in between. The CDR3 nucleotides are TGTGCCTGGAGTGAGACTGAAAACATTCAGTACTTC. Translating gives CAWSETENIQYF.

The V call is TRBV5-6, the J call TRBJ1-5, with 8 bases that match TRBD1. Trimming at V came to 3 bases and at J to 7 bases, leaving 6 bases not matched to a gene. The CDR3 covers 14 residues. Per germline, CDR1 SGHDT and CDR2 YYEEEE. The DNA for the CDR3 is TGTGCCAGCAGCTACGGGACAGGTCCCCAGCCCCAGCATTTT. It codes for CASSYGTGPQPQHF.

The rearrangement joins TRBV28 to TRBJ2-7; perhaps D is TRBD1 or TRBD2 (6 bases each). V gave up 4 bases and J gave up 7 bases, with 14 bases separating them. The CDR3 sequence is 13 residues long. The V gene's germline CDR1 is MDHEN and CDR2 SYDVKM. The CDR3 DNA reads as TGTGCCAGCAGTTGGCCGGGGGCCCGGGAGCAGTACTTC. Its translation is CASSWPGAREQYF. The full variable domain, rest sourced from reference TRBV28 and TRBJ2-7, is DVKVTQSSRYLVKRTGEKVFLECVQDMDHENMFWYRQDPGLGLRLIYFSYDVKMKEKGDIPEGYSVSREKKERFSLILESASTNQTSMYLCASSWPGAREQYFGPGTRLTVT.

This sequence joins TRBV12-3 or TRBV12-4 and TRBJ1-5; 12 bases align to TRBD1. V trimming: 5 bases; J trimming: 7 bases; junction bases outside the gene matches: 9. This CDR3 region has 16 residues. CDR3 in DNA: TGTGCCAGCAGTCTTCCGGGACAGGGGGCATACCAGCCCCAGCATTTT. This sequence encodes CASSLPGQGAYQPQHF.

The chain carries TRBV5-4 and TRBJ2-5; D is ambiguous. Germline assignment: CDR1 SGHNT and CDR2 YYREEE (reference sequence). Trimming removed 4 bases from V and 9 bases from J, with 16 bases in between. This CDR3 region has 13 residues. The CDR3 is CASSRTPNRAQYF. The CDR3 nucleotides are TGTGCCAGCAGCCGCACCCCAAATAGGGCCCAGTACTTC.

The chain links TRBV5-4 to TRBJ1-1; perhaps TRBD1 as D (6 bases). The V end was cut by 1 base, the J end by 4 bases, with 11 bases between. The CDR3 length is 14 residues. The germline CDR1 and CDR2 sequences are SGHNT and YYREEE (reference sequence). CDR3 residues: CASSLSGDGTEAFF. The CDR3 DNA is TGTGCCAGCAGCTTGTCAGGGGATGGCACTGAAGCTTTCTTT. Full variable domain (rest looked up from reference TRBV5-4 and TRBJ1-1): ETGVTQSPTHLIKTRGQQVTLRCSSQSGHNTVSWYQQALGQGPQFIFQYYREEENGRGNFPPRFSGLQFPNYSSELNVNALELDDSALYLCASSLSGDGTEAFFGQGTRLTVV.

CDR3 amino acids: CASRGVGYEQYF. DNA of the CDR3: TGTGCCAGCAGGGGGGTAGGCTACGAGCAGTACTTC. This sequence joins TRBV2 and TRBJ2-7, with D perhaps assigned TRBD1 or TRBD2 (5 bases each). With 6 bases removed from V and 3 bases from J, the gap between germline ends came to 9 bases. The germline V gene encodes CDR1 SNHLY and CDR2 FYNNEI. There are 12 residues in the CDR3.

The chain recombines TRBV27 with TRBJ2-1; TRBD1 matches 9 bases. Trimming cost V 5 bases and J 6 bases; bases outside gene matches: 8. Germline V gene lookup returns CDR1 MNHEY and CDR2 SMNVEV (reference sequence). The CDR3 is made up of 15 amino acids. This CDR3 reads CASSAAGTGFNEQFF. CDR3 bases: TGTGCCAGCAGTGCCGCCGGGACAGGGTTCAATGAGCAGTTCTTC.

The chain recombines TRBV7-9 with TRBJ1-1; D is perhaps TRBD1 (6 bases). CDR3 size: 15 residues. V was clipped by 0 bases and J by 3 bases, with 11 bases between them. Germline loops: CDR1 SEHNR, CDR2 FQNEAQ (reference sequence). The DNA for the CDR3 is TGTGCCAGCAGCTTAGCTGCGGGGGCTGACACTGAAGCTTTCTTT. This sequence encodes CASSLAAGADTEAFF.